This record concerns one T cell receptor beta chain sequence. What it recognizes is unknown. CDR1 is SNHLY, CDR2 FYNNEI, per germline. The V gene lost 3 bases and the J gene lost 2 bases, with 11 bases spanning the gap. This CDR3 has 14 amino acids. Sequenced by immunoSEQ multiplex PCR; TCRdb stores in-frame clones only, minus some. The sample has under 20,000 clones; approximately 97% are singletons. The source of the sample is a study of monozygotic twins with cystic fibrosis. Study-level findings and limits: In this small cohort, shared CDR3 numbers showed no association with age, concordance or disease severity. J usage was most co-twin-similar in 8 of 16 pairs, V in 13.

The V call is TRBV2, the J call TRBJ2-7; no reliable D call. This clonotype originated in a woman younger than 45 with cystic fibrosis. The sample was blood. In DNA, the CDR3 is TGTGCCAGCAGTGAGACGGAAACCCCCTACGAGCAGTACTTC. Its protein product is CASSETETPYEQYF.